Shown below are 4 T cell receptor beta chains from a single sample sequenced in a study of cytomegalovirus exposure and HLA in healthy donors. Vbeta (60) and Jbeta (13) primers were used in the PCR. The data were produced by immunoSEQ multiplex PCR, yet TCRdb's version contains in-frame clones alone and is incomplete. The table includes fewer than 200,000 clones, about three quarters detected once. The source material was PBMCs. These receptors were obtained from a woman between 40 and 50 years old in good health and CMV-seropositive.

The rearrangement links TRBV5-1 to TRBJ1-3; perhaps TRBD1 as D (6 bases). The germline CDR1 and CDR2 sequences are SGHRS and YFSETQ. V was pared by 6 bases and J by 2 bases, with 18 bases between. This CDR3 is 16 amino acids long. This CDR3 reads CASTRYPGAPGNTIYF. The CDR3, as DNA: TGCGCCAGCACCCGATACCCAGGGGCTCCTGGAAACACCATATATTTT.

This chain joins TRBV18 and TRBJ2-7; TRBD2 matches 8 bases. This CDR3 is 14 amino acids long. Unmatched junction bases numbered 4, after V lost 3 bases and J lost 3 bases. Germline assignment: CDR1 KGHSH and CDR2 LQKENI. The CDR3 here is CASSPSSGSYEQYF. DNA of the CDR3: TGTGCCAGCTCACCGTCCAGCGGGAGCTACGAGCAGTACTTC.

The chain is built from TRBV6-5 and TRBJ2-7; D ambiguous. There are 13 residues in the CDR3. Trimming removed 7 bases at V and 1 base at J, with 11 bases between. Germline-derived CDR1 and CDR2 are MNHEY and SVGAGI. As DNA, the CDR3 is TGTGCCAGCACCGATGACAAATCCTACGAGCAGTACTTC. Its translation: CASTDDKSYEQYF.

V is TRBV27 and J is TRBJ1-2, with D possibly being TRBD1 (5 bases). The V gene's germline CDR1 is MNHEY and CDR2 SMNVEV (reference sequence). The germline V and J ends were trimmed by 2 bases and 2 bases, with 12 bases remaining between them. The CDR3 runs 15 residues. CDR3 sequence reads: CASSLRPGKNYGYTF. The CDR3 coding sequence is TGTGCCAGCAGTTTACGGCCAGGGAAAAACTATGGCTACACCTTC.